In this sample, the clone carrying this T cell receptor beta chain turned up a few times. In germline, CDR1 is SGHRS, CDR2 YFSETQ. Trimming cost V 0 bases and J 1 base, with 11 bases left between them. The CDR3 covers 15 residues. This sample stems from a study of blood T cells in healthy people across ages. For the second PCR, which ran for roughly 6 to 12 cycles, a sample-barcoded 5' primer and a J-beta primer mix were used. TCRdb reprocessed the 5' RACE reads via MiXCR and lists one record per CDR3 protein. The sample includes hundreds of thousands of distinct CDR3 sequences, around 28% of them seen just once.

The receptor comes from a woman of 80 years or more in good health. Sequenced sample: blood. V gene TRBV5-1 combines with J gene TRBJ2-7; no clear D. In DNA, the CDR3 is TGCGCCAGCAGCTTGGAAATAGCCTTTTCCTACGAGCAGTACTTC. Translating it yields CASSLEIAFSYEQYF.